The clone carrying this TCR beta chain occurred many times. Its antigen is not known. The V and J ends lost 3 bases and 9 bases respectively, with 8 bases between them. The germline gives CDR1 SGHTA, CDR2 FQGNSA. CDR3 size: 11 residues. Via MiXCR, TCRdb re-called the reads, giving one row per CDR3 protein. The table records about 240,000 distinct CDR3 sequences, 9% to 15% of them present only once. This sample was included in a study of T cell repertoires in cytomegalovirus infection. Looking at the study overall: CMV infection plus the matching HLA type was flagged by public TCR beta signatures.

Whole-study results and caveats: CMV-specific TCR beta clonotypes restricted by HLA-C dominated the ex vivo response. Identification of carriers of CMV plus the relevant HLA was performed using cumulative public TCR beta family frequency.

This receptor was taken from a human donor in good health (CMV status not recorded). Some clones in this sample may be carry-over from other donors' samples. Sequencing was carried out using PBMCs. The gene calls are TRBV7-2 and TRBJ1-1, with D unclear. The CDR3 is CASSFADKAFF. CDR3 nucleotides: TGTGCCAGCAGCTTCGCAGACAAAGCTTTCTTT.